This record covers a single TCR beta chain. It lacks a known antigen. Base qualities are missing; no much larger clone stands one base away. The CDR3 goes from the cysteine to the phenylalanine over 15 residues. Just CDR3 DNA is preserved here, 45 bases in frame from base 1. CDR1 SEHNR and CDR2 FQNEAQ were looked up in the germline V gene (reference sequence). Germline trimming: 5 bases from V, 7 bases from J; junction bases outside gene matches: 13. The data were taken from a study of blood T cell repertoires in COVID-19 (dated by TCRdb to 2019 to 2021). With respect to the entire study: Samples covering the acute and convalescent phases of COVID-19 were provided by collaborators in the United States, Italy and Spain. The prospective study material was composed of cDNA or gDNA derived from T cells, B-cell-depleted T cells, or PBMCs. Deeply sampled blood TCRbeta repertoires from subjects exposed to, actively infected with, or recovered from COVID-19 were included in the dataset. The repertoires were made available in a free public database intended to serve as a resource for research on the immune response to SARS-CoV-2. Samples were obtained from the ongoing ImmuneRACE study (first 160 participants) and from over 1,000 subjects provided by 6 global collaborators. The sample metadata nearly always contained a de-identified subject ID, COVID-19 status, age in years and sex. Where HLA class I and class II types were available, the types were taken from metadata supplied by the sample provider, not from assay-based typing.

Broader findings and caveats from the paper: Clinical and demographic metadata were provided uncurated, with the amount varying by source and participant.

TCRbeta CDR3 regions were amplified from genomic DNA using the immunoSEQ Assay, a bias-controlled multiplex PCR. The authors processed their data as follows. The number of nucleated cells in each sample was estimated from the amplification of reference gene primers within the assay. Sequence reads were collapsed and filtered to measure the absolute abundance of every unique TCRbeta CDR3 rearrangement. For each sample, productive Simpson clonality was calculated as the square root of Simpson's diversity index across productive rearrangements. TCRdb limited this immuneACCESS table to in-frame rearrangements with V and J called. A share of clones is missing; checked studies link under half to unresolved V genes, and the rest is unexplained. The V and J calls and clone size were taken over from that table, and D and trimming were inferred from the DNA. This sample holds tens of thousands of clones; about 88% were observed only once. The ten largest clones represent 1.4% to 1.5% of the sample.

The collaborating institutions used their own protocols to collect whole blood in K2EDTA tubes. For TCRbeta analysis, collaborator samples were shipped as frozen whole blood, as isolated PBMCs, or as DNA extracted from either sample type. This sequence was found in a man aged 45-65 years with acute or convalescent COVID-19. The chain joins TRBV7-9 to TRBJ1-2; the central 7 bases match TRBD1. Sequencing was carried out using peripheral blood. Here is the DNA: TGTGCCAGCAGCCCCCAGGGACAGACGGTCAGTGGCTACACCTTC. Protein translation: CASSPQGQTVSGYTF.